This T cell receptor beta chain was identified in a study of T cell responses to AZD1222 COVID-19 vaccine. The study's findings and limits: Close to half of spike-specific TCRs reportedly recognize unmutated variant regions. Females outnumbered males among donors, who were mostly white British; clonal diversity was possibly underestimated. Seropositive status at baseline applied to only five to seven AZD1222 recipients. Repertoires were collected only later (after the peak T cell response had occurred).

About this clone itself: What it recognizes is unknown.

The CDR3 runs 15 residues. Germline CDR1 SGHTA, CDR2 FQGNSA. The V end lost 1 base, the J end lost 14 bases, and 21 bases lay between the germline ends. TCRdb's table, derived via immunoSEQ multiplex PCR, lists solely in-frame clones and lacks some. The table has fewer than 120,000 clones, 85% to 95% seen once. The sequence was collected from an adult who received the AZD1222 COVID-19 vaccine. The genes are TRBV7-2 and TRBJ2-4; either TRBD1 or TRBD2 may supply D (6 bases each). The sample consisted of peripheral blood, taken 28 days after the second AZD1222 dose. The CDR3 DNA reads as TGTGCCAGCAGCTTAGGGGGGCAGGGGAGGTCCGTGGAGTACTTC. Translated, it gives CASSLGGQGRSVEYF. Combining the CDR3 with reference TRBV7-2 and TRBJ2-4 gives the whole variable domain GAGVSQSPSNKVTEKGKDVELRCDPISGHTALYWYRQSLGQGLEFLIYFQGNSAPDKSGLPSDRFSAERTGGSVSTLTIQRTQQEDSAVYLCASSLGGQGRSVEYFGAGTRLSVL.